This record covers a single T cell receptor (beta chain). This may stem from a read error, because a much larger clone lies one nucleotide away. These data are taken from a study of human T cells and chemical hapten exposure. Study details: TCR yields per sample varied mostly from small pooled library volume differences.

Germline CDR1 SNHLY, CDR2 FYNNEI. Between the trimmed V and J ends, which lost 7 bases and 3 bases, there was a span of 28 bases. The CDR3 has 18 residues. Sample time point: patch test 3, about 24 weeks after DPC sensitization. The treatment here: therapeutic diphenylcyclopropenone sensitization with weekly scalp DPC. Each patch test followed a blood draw. Suited to DPC and affected by alopecia, the donors ranged from 18 to 70 years old. MiXCR, applied by TCRdb to the RACE reads, yields one record per CDR3 protein. The sample contains about 82,000 distinct CDR3 sequences, 10% to 15% of which appear only once.

The receptor comes from a woman between 45 and 65 years old with alopecia areata. Some clones in this sample may be carry-over from other donors' samples. The rearrangement joins TRBV2 to TRBJ2-7; D perhaps matches TRBD2 (5 bases). The sequencing here drew on whole blood, taken in connection with sensitization to the hapten diphenylcyclopropenone (DPC). The CDR3 here is CASTSPSGIPPPNYEQYF. CDR3 DNA: TGTGCCAGCACTTCCCCGTCGGGGATACCCCCGCCGAACTACGAGCAGTACTTC.